These 13 T cell receptor beta chains share one sample of origin, sequenced in a study of long-term antiretroviral therapy in people with HIV. This was the immunoSEQ v3.0 assay at survey level. Sequencing used immunoSEQ multiplex PCR; TCRdb keeps in-frame clones, though not all of them. The sample carries about 40,000 clones, roughly nine tenths recorded once. The material sequenced was unsorted PBMCs, taken 0.1 years before starting antiretroviral therapy. The receptors originated from a woman between 50 and 59 years old with HIV.

The DNA of the CDR3 is TGTGCTAGTGGATCTGGGACAGAAGAGACCCAGTACTTC. This encodes CASGSGTEETQYF. The chain carries TRBV12-5 and TRBJ2-5; 7 bases align to TRBD1. The CDR3 runs to 13 residues. Germline V CDR1 and CDR2: LGHNT, FRNRAP. With V trimmed by 6 bases and J by 3 bases, 4 bases remained unmatched.

This chain links TRBV2 with TRBJ1-2, with D maybe TRBD1 (5 bases). Trimming left V 6 bases short and J 5 bases short, with 16 bases between. The V gene's germline CDR1 is SNHLY and CDR2 FYNNEI. The CDR3 sequence is 14 residues long. Here the CDR3 DNA reads TGTGCCAGCAGGGGAGGGGTCGCGCCGTATGGCTACACCTTC. Residues: CASRGGVAPYGYTF.

The chain carries TRBV14 and TRBJ1-1; TRBD1 agrees at 7 bases. Germline values: CDR1 SGHDN, CDR2 FVKESK. CDR3 size: 17 residues. After removal of 1 base from V and 6 bases from J, the junction contained 14 bases not matched to a gene. CDR3 protein: CASSQVGGRDWLAEAFF. In DNA form, the CDR3 reads TGTGCCAGCAGCCAAGTAGGGGGCAGGGACTGGCTGGCTGAAGCTTTCTTT. Looking up the rest from reference TRBV14 and TRBJ1-1 gives the full variable domain: EAGVTQFPSHSVIEKGQTVTLRCDPISGHDNLYWYRRVMGKEIKFLLHFVKESKQDESGMPNNRFLAERTGGTYSTLKVQPAELEDSGVYFCASSQVGGRDWLAEAFFGQGTRLTVV.

The chain carries TRBV7-9 and TRBJ1-3, with D uncertain. V was clipped by 3 bases and J by 2 bases, with 2 bases between them. Germline V CDR1 and CDR2: SEHNR, FQNEAQ (reference sequence). There are 12 residues in the CDR3. CDR3 coding DNA: TGTGCCAGCAGCTTTACTGGAAACACCATATATTTT. As protein: CASSFTGNTIYF.

The chain recombines TRBV13 with TRBJ1-2; TRBD1 matches 9 bases. The V and J ends lost 3 bases and 0 bases, in that order; junction bases with no gene match: 8. The CDR3 is 17 amino acids. Germline CDR1 reads PRHDT; CDR2 reads FYEKMQ (reference sequence). Here the CDR3 DNA reads TGTGCCAGCAGCTTGTCCGGGACAGGGACGACTAACTATGGCTACACCTTC. Translation: CASSLSGTGTTNYGYTF.

The V and J genes are TRBV5-6 and TRBJ1-6; D possibly corresponds to TRBD1 (5 bases). V lost 3 bases and J 6 bases, leaving 10 bases between the germline ends. CDR1 and CDR2 from the germline V gene are SGHDT and YYEEEE. The CDR3 runs to 14 residues. The CDR3 loop is CASSSDRPNSPLHF. The CDR3 DNA is TGTGCCAGCAGCTCCGACAGACCTAATTCACCCCTCCACTTT. The full variable domain, its missing parts supplied by reference TRBV5-6 and TRBJ1-6, is DAGVTQSPTHLIKTRGQQVTLRCSPKSGHDTVSWYQQALGQGPQFIFQYYEEEERQRGNFPDRFSGHQFPNYSSELNVNALLLGDSALYLCASSSDRPNSPLHFGNGTRLTVT.

This clone was seen just once. V and J are TRBV7-8 and TRBJ1-3; D is ambiguous. This CDR3 has 17 amino acids. In germline, CDR1 is SGHVS, CDR2 FQNEAQ. V dropped 1 base and J dropped 0 bases, with 13 bases sitting between them. In nucleotides, the CDR3 is TGTGCCAGCAGCTTAGATATGTGGGCAAGCTCTGGAAACACCATATATTTT. Protein: CASSLDMWASSGNTIYF. The full variable domain, completed using reference TRBV7-8 and TRBJ1-3, is GAGVSQSPRYKVAKRGQDVALRCDPISGHVSLFWYQQALGQGPEFLTYFQNEAQLDKSGLPSDRFFAERPEGSVSTLKIQRTQQEDSAVYLCASSLDMWASSGNTIYFGEGSWLTVV.

The rearrangement uses TRBV7-9 and TRBJ2-1, with TRBD2 as a possible D gene (7 bases). V was clipped by 1 base and J by 4 bases, with 11 bases between them. The germline V gene has CDR1 SEHNR and CDR2 FQNEAQ (reference sequence). The CDR3 runs to 15 residues. The CDR3 region is CASSLGRGPYNEQFF. In DNA, the CDR3 is TGTGCCAGCAGCTTAGGGCGGGGGCCTTACAATGAGCAGTTCTTC.

The chain has TRBV6-6 and TRBJ1-4, with D hard to call. This CDR3 has 11 amino acids. V lost 7 bases to trimming and J lost 14 bases, with 14 bases between them. CDR1 and CDR2 (germline): MNHNY, SVGAGI (reference sequence). This CDR3 reads CASTTGGVLFF. In DNA, the CDR3 is TGTGCCAGCACCACCGGCGGGGTGCTGTTTTTT.

The chain links TRBV5-1 to TRBJ1-1; TRBD1 agrees at 8 bases. From germline, CDR1 is SGHRS and CDR2 YFSETQ. V lost 0 bases, J lost 0 bases, and 7 bases stayed unmatched. The CDR3 is 17 amino acids. CDR3 amino acids: CASSLANRGAMNTEAFF. DNA for the CDR3: TGCGCCAGCAGCTTGGCCAACAGGGGGGCGATGAACACTGAAGCTTTCTTT.

This sequence joins TRBV18 and TRBJ1-2, with TRBD1 identical over 8 bases. The length of the CDR3 is 13 residues. With V trimmed by 4 bases and J by 7 bases, 5 bases remained unmatched. The germline V gene has CDR1 KGHSH and CDR2 LQKENI. CDR3 nucleotide sequence: TGTGCCAGCTCACTCCAGGGGGCTCCTGGCTACACCTTC. Translation gives CASSLQGAPGYTF.

The V gene is TRBV2, the J gene TRBJ2-7; tentative D call: TRBD1 (5 bases). Per germline, CDR1 SNHLY and CDR2 FYNNEI. V was shortened by 4 bases and J by 5 bases, with 18 bases between the two germline ends. The CDR3 consists of 15 residues. The CDR3 protein is CASSGSTATHHEQYF. The CDR3 DNA reads as TGTGCCAGCAGTGGATCGACAGCTACTCATCACGAGCAGTACTTC.

The chain uses TRBV30 and TRBJ1-2, with a tentative D call TRBD1 (5 bases). V lost 8 bases and J lost 3, with 10 bases in between. This CDR3 has 11 residues. Germline loops: CDR1 GTSNPN, CDR2 SVGIG (reference sequence). The CDR3 DNA follows: TGTGCCGAAGAGGGGTACTATGGCTACACCTTC. Protein product: CAEEGYYGYTF.